What follows are 3 T cell receptor beta chains derived from one specimen sequenced in a study of memory CD4+ T cells and cytomegalovirus serostatus. Sequencing used immunoSEQ multiplex PCR; TCRdb keeps in-frame clones, though not all of them. This sample has 55,000 to 65,000 clones; approximately 86% occur once, and the top ten carry roughly 0.5%. The sort gate was single viable CD3+CD4+CD8-CD45RO+ cells for memory CD4+ T cells. Sequenced material: memory CD4+ T cells from blood. These receptor sequences come from an adult in good health and CMV-seronegative. Some clones in this sample may be carry-over from other donors' samples.

The V call is TRBV11-2, the J call TRBJ2-1, with D hard to call. The CDR3 is 12 residues long. The V gene's germline CDR1 is SGHAT and CDR2 FQNNGV. The V end lost 5 bases, the J end lost 10 bases, and 12 bases lay between the germline ends. Here the CDR3 reads CASSHSEREQFF. The CDR3 region has the DNA TGTGCCAGCAGCCATTCTGAGCGCGAGCAGTTCTTC.

The J gene is TRBJ2-5, the V gene TRBV4-2, with D unclear. The CDR3 has 14 amino acids. CDR1 is LGHNA, CDR2 YNFKEQ, per germline. The V and J ends lost 1 base and 4 bases respectively, with 10 bases between them. Written as DNA, the CDR3 is TGTGCCAGCAGCCAAGGGGGATGGGGAGAGACCCAGTACTTC. Protein sequence: CASSQGGWGETQYF.

The V call is TRBV10-2, the J call TRBJ2-5; D may match TRBD1 or TRBD2 (5 bases each). V was clipped by 3 bases and J by 6 bases, with 11 bases between them. CDR3 length: 13 amino acids. CDR1 is WSHSY, CDR2 SAAADI, per germline. The CDR3 DNA sequence: TGCGCCAGCAGTGATGGGACCGCTAAGACCCAGTACTTC. This translates into CASSDGTAKTQYF.